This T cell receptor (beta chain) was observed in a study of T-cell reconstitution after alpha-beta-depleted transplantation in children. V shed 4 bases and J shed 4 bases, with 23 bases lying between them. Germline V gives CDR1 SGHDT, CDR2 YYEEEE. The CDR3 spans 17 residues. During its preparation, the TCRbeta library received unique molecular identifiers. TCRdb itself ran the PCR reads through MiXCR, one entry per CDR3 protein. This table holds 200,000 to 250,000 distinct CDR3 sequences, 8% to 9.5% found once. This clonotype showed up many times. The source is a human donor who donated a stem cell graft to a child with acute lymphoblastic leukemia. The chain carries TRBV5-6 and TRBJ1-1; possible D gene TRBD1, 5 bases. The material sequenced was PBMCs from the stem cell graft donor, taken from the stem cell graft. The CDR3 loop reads CASSRTAWTEGPTEAFF. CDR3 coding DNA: TGTGCCAGCAGCCGGACGGCCTGGACGGAGGGACCCACTGAAGCTTTCTTT.